This T cell receptor beta chain was sequenced for a study of cytomegalovirus exposure and HLA in healthy donors. The PCR ran on 60 Vbeta and 13 Jbeta primers. The assay was immunoSEQ multiplex PCR, and TCRdb's table has in-frame clones only and misses some. This repertoire shows around 100,000 clones, over 60% found once; its top ten account for about 4.9%. Concerning this clone itself: Its antigen is unidentified.

CDR1 and CDR2 (germline): SGHNT, YYREEE (reference sequence). The CDR3 covers 13 residues. Trimming removed 5 bases from V and 3 bases from J; junction bases left unmatched: 2. Whole-study findings and limits: Relative to the approximately 700-donor mean, N-insertions were reportedly fewer in an Asian-associated ancestry cluster in a later analysis. In an earlier analysis, productive rearrangement rates for most beta V segments clustered near 87% or 30%. The listing of 150 to 200 TCR beta chains classed them as cytomegalovirus-associated.

The chain is built from TRBV5-4 and TRBJ1-1, with 9 bases lining up with TRBD1. Sequencing was carried out using PBMCs. This clonotype was obtained from a man aged 30 to 45 in good health and CMV-seropositive. The CDR3 reads CASRRDRDTEAFF. CDR3 bases: TGTGCCAGCAGAAGGGACAGGGACACTGAAGCTTTCTTT.